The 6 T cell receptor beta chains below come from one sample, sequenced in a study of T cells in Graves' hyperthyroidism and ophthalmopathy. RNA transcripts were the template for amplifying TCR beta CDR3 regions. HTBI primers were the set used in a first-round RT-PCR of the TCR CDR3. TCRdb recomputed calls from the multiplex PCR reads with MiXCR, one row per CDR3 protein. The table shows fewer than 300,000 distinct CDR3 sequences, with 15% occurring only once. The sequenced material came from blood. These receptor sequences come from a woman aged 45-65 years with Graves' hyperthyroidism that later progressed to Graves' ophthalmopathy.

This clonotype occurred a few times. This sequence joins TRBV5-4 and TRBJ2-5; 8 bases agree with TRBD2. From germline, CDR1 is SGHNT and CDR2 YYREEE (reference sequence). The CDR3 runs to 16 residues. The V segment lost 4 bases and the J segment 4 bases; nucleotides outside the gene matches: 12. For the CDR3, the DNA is TGTGCCAGCAGCCAAACTAGCGGTGGCCGGGGAGAGACCCAGTACTTC. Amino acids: CASSQTSGGRGETQYF.

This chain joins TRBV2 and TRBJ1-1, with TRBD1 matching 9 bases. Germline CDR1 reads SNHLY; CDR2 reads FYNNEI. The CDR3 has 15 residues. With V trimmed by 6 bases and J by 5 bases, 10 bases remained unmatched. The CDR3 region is CASRAWTGAATEAFF. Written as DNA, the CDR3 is TGTGCCAGCAGGGCCTGGACAGGGGCGGCGACTGAAGCTTTCTTT. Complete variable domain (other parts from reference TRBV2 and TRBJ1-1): EPEVTQTPSHQVTQMGQEVILRCVPISNHLYFYWYRQILGQKVEFLVSFYNNEISEKSEIFDDQFSVERPDGSNFTLKIRSTKLEDSAMYFCASRAWTGAATEAFFGQGTRLTVV.

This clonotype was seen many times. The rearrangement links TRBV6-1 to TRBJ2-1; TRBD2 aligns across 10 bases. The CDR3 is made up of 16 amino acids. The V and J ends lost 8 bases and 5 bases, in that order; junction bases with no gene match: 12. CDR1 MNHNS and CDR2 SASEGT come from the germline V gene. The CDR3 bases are TGTGCCAGCTGCTTCGGGGCTAGCGGGAGAGACAATGAGCAGTTCTTC. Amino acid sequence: CASCFGASGRDNEQFF.

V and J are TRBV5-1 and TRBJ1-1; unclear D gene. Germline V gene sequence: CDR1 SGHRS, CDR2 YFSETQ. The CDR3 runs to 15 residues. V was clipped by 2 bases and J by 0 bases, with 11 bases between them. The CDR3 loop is CASSLLGDVNTEAFF. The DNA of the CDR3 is TGCGCCAGCAGCTTATTAGGTGATGTGAACACTGAAGCTTTCTTT.

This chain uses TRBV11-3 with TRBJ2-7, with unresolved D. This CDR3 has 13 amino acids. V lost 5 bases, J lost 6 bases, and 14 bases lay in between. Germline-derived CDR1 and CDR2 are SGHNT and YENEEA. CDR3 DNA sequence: TGTGCCAGCAGCCGAGCTCAAAGGAGCGAGCAGTACTTC. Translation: CASSRAQRSEQYF.

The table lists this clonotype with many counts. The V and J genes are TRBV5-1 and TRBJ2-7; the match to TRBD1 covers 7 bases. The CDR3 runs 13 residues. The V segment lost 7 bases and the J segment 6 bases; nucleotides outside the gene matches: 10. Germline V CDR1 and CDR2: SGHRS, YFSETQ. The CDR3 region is CASGDRVNPEQYF. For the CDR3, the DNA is TGCGCCAGCGGCGACAGGGTTAATCCCGAGCAGTACTTC.